One TCR beta chain is described in this entry. The data derive from a study of blood T cell repertoires in COVID-19. The assay was immunoSEQ multiplex PCR, and TCRdb's table has in-frame clones only and misses some. The top ten hold 3.5% to 5.5% of the sample, which has over 100,000 clones, around nine tenths seen once. Germline loops: CDR1 MNHEY, CDR2 SVGAGI. The V and J ends lost 8 bases and 4 bases, in that order; junction bases with no gene match: 7. The CDR3 length is 14 residues. The sequenced sample consisted of peripheral blood. This chain uses TRBV6-5 with TRBJ2-2; 7 positions match TRBD1. The clonotype comes from a man aged 40-49 years with acute or convalescent COVID-19. The CDR3: CASRGGQPTGELFF. DNA of the CDR3: TGTGCCAGCCGAGGGGGACAGCCCACCGGGGAGCTGTTTTTT.